The rows below give T cell receptor beta chains drawn from one sample of a study of Ad26.COV2.S vaccination and SARS-CoV-2 variants. The table came from immunoSEQ multiplex PCR; TCRdb's copy has only in-frame clones and leaves some out. The table has about 350,000 clones, 75% to 90% seen once. The material sequenced was peripheral blood, taken in a trial of Ad26.COV2.S vaccine versus placebo. The receptors were sampled from a person between 18 and 59 years old who received the Ad26.COV2.S COVID-19 vaccine or a placebo. Both conserved end residues are part of each CDR3. Each record gives: J gene, D gene, V gene, clone size, CDR3 DNA, CDR3 protein. A D gene is named only where the DNA matches it firmly. For some rows the clone size is stated as once, few or many, or as a class when expanded; others skip it.

j_gene: TRBJ1-2; d_gene: NA; v_gene: TRBV13; abundance: NA; CDR3nt: TGTGCCAGCAGCCCCTCGAGCTATGGCTACACCTTC; CDR3aa: CASSPSSYGYTF
j_gene: TRBJ2-3; d_gene: NA; v_gene: TRBV24-1; abundance: NA; CDR3nt: TGTGCCACCAGAACGGGGGGCACAGATACGCAGTATTTT; CDR3aa: CATRTGGTDTQYF
j_gene: TRBJ1-4; d_gene: NA; v_gene: TRBV28; abundance: NA; CDR3nt: TGTGCCAGCAGTTTCCGGGGGCTTAGGGAAAAACTGTTTTTT; CDR3aa: CASSFRGLREKLFF
j_gene: TRBJ2-5; d_gene: TRBD1; v_gene: TRBV6-5; abundance: NA; CDR3nt: TGTGCCAGCCGATCGAGGACAGGGGTTGGAGAGACCCAGTACTTC; CDR3aa: CASRSRTGVGETQYF
j_gene: TRBJ2-6; d_gene: NA; v_gene: TRBV3-1/TRBV3-2; abundance: few; CDR3nt: TGTGCCAGCAGCAAGGTGGGGGGGCAGCTAGGCTATGGGGCCAACGTCCTGACTTTC; CDR3aa: CASSKVGGQLGYGANVLTF
j_gene: TRBJ2-5; d_gene: NA; v_gene: TRBV30; abundance: once; CDR3nt: TGTGCCTGGAGTGGGGGGAATGGGGAGACCCAGTACTTC; CDR3aa: CAWSGGNGETQYF
j_gene: TRBJ1-2; d_gene: TRBD1; v_gene: TRBV4-3; abundance: NA; CDR3nt: TGCGCCAGCAGCCAAACAGGGGGTGGCTATGGCTACACCTTC; CDR3aa: CASSQTGGGYGYTF
j_gene: TRBJ2-3; d_gene: NA; v_gene: TRBV7-9; abundance: NA; CDR3nt: TGTGCCAGCAGCTTAGCGGGGGGGCTGCAAACGCAGTATTTT; CDR3aa: CASSLAGGLQTQYF
j_gene: TRBJ1-1; d_gene: TRBD1; v_gene: TRBV5-1; abundance: NA; CDR3nt: TGCGCCAGCAGCTTGGAAACAGGGGGTTTCGCTGAAGCTTTCTTT; CDR3aa: CASSLETGGFAEAFF
j_gene: TRBJ1-6; d_gene: NA; v_gene: TRBV9; abundance: NA; CDR3nt: TGTGCCAGCAGCGTAGGGGGGGGAACGGGGTCACCCCTCCACTTT; CDR3aa: CASSVGGGTGSPLHF
j_gene: TRBJ2-7; d_gene: NA; v_gene: TRBV7-9; abundance: NA; CDR3nt: TGTGCCAGCAGCACTAGCTCCTACGAGCAGTACTTC; CDR3aa: CASSTSSYEQYF
j_gene: TRBJ2-3; d_gene: TRBD1; v_gene: TRBV4-1; abundance: NA; CDR3nt: TGCGCCAGCAGCGGTGACAGGGGAGGCGCAGATACGCAGTATTTT; CDR3aa: CASSGDRGGADTQYF